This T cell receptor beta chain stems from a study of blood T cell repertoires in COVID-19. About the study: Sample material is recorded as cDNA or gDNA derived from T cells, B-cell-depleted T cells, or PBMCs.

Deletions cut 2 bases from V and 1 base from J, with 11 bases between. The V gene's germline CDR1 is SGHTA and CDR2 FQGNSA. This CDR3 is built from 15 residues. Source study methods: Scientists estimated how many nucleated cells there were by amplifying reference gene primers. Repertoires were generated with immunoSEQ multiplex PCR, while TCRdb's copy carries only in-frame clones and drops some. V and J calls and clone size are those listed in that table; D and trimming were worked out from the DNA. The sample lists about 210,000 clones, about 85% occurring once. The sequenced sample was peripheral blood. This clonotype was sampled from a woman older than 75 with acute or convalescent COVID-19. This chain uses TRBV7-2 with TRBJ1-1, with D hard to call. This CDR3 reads CASSLFISGNTEAFF. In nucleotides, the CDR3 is TGTGCCAGCAGCTTATTCATCTCAGGGAACACTGAAGCTTTCTTT.